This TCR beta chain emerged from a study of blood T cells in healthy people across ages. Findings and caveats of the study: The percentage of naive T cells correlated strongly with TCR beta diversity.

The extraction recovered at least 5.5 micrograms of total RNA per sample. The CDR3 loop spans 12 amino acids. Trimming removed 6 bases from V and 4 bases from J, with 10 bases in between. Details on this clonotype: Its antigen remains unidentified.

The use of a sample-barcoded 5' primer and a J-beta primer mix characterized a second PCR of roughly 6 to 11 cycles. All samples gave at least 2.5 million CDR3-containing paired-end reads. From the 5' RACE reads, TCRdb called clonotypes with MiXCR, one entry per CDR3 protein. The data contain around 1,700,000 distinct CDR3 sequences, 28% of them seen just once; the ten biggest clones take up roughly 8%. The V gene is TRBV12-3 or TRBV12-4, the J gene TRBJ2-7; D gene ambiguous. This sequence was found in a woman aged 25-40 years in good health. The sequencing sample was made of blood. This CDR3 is CASRANSYEQYF. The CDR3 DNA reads TGTGCCAGCAGAGCAAATTCTTACGAGCAGTACTTC.